This T cell receptor (beta chain) was profiled in a study of regulatory T cells in long-lasting Graves disease. Study observations and caveats: Persistent patients shared more public clonotypes (under 3,000) than newly diagnosed patients (about 1,000). Persistent disease was characterized by preferential usage of TRBV28, TRBJ1-2 and TRBJ2-5.

Germline-derived CDR1 and CDR2 are MNHEY and SMNVEV (reference sequence). The germline V and J ends were trimmed by 3 bases and 0 bases, with 6 bases remaining between them. The CDR3 has 13 amino acids. Sequencing libraries for TCR beta were prepared with iRepertoire HTBI primers and Arm-PCR of CDR3 regions. TCRdb processed the multiplex PCR reads anew with MiXCR; each CDR3 protein has one entry. The profile shows hundreds of thousands of distinct CDR3 sequences, around 21% of them singletons. The time point is: persistent/refractory GD, antithyroid drugs over 5 years with positive TRAb. With RNA extracted from PBMCs as input, the TCR library was made. Investigators report Graves' disease was diagnosed under American Thyroid Association guidelines. Into tubes containing EDTA, about 9 milliliters of peripheral blood were drawn. This clonotype appeared many times. Its antigen remains unknown.

The rearrangement uses TRBV27 and TRBJ2-7; possibly TRBD1 for D (5 bases). This sample comprised peripheral blood mononuclear cells (PBMCs), obtained when the disease was refractory, from a patient treated with antithyroid drugs. This TCR derives from a female donor with Graves disease. CDR3 sequence (DNA): TGTGCCAGCAGTTTTGGGGCCTCCTACGAGCAGTACTTC. Amino acid sequence: CASSFGASYEQYF.